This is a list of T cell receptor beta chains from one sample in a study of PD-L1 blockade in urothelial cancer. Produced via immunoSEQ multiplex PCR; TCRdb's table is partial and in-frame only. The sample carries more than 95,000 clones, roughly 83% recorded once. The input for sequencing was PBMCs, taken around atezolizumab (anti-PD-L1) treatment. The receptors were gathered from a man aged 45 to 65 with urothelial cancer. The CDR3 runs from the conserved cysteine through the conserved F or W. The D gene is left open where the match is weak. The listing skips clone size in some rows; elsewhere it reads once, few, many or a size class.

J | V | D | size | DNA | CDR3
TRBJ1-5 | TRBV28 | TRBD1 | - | TGTGCCAGCAGCGGTGGGACAGGGATCAATCAGCCCCAGCATTTT | CASSGGTGINQPQHF
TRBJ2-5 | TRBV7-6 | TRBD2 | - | TGTGCCAGCAGCCCATCAACTAGCGGACAAGAGACCCAGTACTTC | CASSPSTSGQETQYF
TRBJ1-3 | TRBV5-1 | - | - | TGCGCCAGCAGCTTGGGTTCAGGGCCTGGAAACACCATATATTTT | CASSLGSGPGNTIYF
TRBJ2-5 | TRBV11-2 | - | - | TGTGCCAGCAGCTCCGTAAGGGGTGGAGAGACCCAGTACTTC | CASSSVRGGETQYF
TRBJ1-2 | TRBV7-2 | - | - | TGTGCCAGCAGCCCAAGGATCGGGGGGGGCGATGGCTACACCTTC | CASSPRIGGGDGYTF
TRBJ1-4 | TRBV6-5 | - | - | TGTGCCAGCGGCGGGGGCCCTAATGAAAAACTGTTTTTT | CASGGGPNEKLFF
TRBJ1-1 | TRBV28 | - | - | TGTGCCAGCAGTTTAGAGGGGATGGGGGGGCAGGAGAACACTGAAGCTTTCTTT | CASSLEGMGGQENTEAFF
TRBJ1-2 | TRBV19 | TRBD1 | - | TGTGCCAGTAGCCAGGACAGGAGCCCCTATGGCTACACCTTC | CASSQDRSPYGYTF
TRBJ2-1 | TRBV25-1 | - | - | TGTGCCAGCAGCGCCCTAAATGAGCAGTTCTTC | CASSALNEQFF
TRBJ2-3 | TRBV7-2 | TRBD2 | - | TGTGCCAGCAGCTTAATAAGGACTAGCCGAGAAAGCACAGATACGCAGTATTTT | CASSLIRTSRESTDTQYF
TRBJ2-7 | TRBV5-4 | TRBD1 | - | TGTGCCAGCAGCAAGGACAGGGGTCGCTACGAGCAGTACTTC | CASSKDRGRYEQYF
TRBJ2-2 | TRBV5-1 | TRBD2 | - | TGCGCCAGCAGCCGCGCTGCCGCCGCGGGAGAGAACACCGGGGAGCTGTTTTTT | CASSRAAAAGENTGELFF
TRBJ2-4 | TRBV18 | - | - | TGTGCCAGCTCACTGGGGACCCCCTCGGGGGTCAAAAACATTCAGTACTTC | CASSLGTPSGVKNIQYF
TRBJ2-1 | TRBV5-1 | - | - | TGCGCCAGCACTTACTTCCAGGGCCACAATGAGCAGTTCTTC | CASTYFQGHNEQFF
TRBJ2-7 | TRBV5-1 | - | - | TGCGCCAGTCAACTCGGCCGGGGCCCGGGGGAAGAGCAGTACTTC | CASQLGRGPGEEQYF
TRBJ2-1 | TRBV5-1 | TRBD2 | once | TGCGCCAGCATGAGCGGGAGCCCAACCAATGAGCAGTTCTTC | CASMSGSPTNEQFF
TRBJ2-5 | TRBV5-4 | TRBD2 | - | TGTGCCAGCAGCGGGACTAGCGGGAAGGCCCAGATTTTGGAGACCCAGTACTTC | CASSGTSGKAQILETQYF
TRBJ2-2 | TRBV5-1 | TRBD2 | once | TGCGCCAGCGCTAGCGGGAGCGGCGGGGAGCTGTTTTTT | CASASGSGGELFF
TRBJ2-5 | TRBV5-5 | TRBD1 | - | TGTGCCAGCAGCTTGGCAGGGACGGCAACAGGGGTCCAAGAGACCCAGTACTTC | CASSLAGTATGVQETQYF
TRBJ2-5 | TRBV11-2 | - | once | TGTGCCAGCAGATATCAAGAGACCCAGTACTTC | CASRYQETQYF
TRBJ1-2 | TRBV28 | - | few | TGTGCCAGCAGTTTGGCGGATAACTATGGCTACACCTTC | CASSLADNYGYTF
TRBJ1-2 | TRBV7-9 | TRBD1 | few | TGTGCCAGCAGCTTATATCGGACAGGAAACACCTATGGCTACACCTTC | CASSLYRTGNTYGYTF
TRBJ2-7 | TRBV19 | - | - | TGTGCCAGTAGTATAGGACTCCCAGCAGAGCAGTACTTC | CASSIGLPAEQYF
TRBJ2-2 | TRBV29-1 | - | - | TGCAGCGCCTCGAACACCGGGGAGCTGTTTTTT | CSASNTGELFF
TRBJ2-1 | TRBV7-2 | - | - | TGTGCCAGCAGCGCCGGGGGGCTAGCTGCTAATGAGCAGTTCTTC | CASSAGGLAANEQFF
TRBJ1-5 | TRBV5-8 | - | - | TGTGCCAGCAGCTTTGGGCAGGGGAGCAATCAGCCCCAGCATTTT | CASSFGQGSNQPQHF
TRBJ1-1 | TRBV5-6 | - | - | TGTGCCAGCAGCTTGGTGGGCAGCACTGAAGCTTTCTTT | CASSLVGSTEAFF
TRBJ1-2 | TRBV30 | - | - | TGTGCCTGGAGAGGCATGGCAGGCATCGTTAACTATGGCTACACCTTC | CAWRGMAGIVNYGYTF
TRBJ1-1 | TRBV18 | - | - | TGTGCCAGCTCCTCCGGTGGGGGCTGGGCTTTCTTT | CASSSGGGWAFF
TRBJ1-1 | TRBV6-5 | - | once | TGTGCCAGCAGGTATGGGGAGATTGGTGGCACTGAAGCTTTCTTT | CASRYGEIGGTEAFF
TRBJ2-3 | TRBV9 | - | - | TGTGCCAGCAGCGCCCGACAGACCACAGATACGCAGTATTTT | CASSARQTTDTQYF
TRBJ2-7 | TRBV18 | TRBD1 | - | TGTGCCAGCTCAAGGGACAGGGCTCTATACGAGCAGTACTTC | CASSRDRALYEQYF
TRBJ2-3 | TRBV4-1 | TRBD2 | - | TGCGCCAGCAGCCAAGATTGGGGACTACCCACAGATACGCAGTATTTT | CASSQDWGLPTDTQYF
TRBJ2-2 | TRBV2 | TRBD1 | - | TGTGCCAGCAGGGGACAGGGGGCATCTACCGGGGAGCTGTTTTTT | CASRGQGASTGELFF
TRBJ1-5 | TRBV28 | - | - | TGTGCCAGCAGGCCACCCCACAGTCAGCCCCAGCATTTT | CASRPPHSQPQHF
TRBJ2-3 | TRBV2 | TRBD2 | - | TGTGCCAGCAGCCCGGGACTAGCAAGAACAGATACGCAGTATTTT | CASSPGLARTDTQYF
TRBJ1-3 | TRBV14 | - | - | TGTGCCAGCAGGCAAACAGGAACTGGAAACACCATATATTTT | CASRQTGTGNTIYF
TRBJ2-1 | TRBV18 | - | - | TGTGCCAGCTCACCACCCTACGACTACAATGAGCAGTTCTTC | CASSPPYDYNEQFF
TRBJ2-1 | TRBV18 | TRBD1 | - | TGTGCCAGCTCACCCTGGACAGGGGGCAAGGGCTTAGAGCAGTTCTTC | CASSPWTGGKGLEQFF
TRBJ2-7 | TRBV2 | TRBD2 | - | TGTGCCAGCAGACCCCGCCTAGCGGCTGCCTACGAGCAGTACTTC | CASRPRLAAAYEQYF
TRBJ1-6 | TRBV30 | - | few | TGTGCCTGGAGTTACAGTAATTCACCCCTCCACTTT | CAWSYSNSPLHF
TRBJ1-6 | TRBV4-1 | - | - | TGCGCCAGCAGCCTGGACAAGAGCTCCTATAATTCACCCCTCCACTTT | CASSLDKSSYNSPLHF
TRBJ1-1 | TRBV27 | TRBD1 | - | TGTGCCAGCAGTTCATTAAGATGGGACAGAAGAATTCTTGACACTGAAGCTTTCTTT | CASSSLRWDRRILDTEAFF
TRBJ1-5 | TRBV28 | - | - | TGTGCCAGCAGTTCACTTGGACAGAGCAATCAGCCCCAGCATTTT | CASSSLGQSNQPQHF
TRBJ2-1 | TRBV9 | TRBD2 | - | TGTGCCAGCAGCGTAGCCTCGGGACTAGCGGAAAGGAGCTCCTACAATGAGCAGTTCTTC | CASSVASGLAERSSYNEQFF
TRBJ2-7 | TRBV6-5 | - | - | TGTGCCAGCAGCGACGACAGTCCGGCAAGGGAGCAGTACTTC | CASSDDSPAREQYF
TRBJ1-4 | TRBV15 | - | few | TGTGCCACCGAGCGAGTTCGGGGGGAAAAACTGTTTTTT | CATERVRGEKLFF
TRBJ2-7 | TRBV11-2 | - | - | TGTGCCAGCAGCTCAAATCTAGCCTACGAGCAGTACTTC | CASSSNLAYEQYF
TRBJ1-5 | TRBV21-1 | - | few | TGTGCCAGCACCAAGGCGGACAGGGGAAGTCAGCCCCAGCATTTT | CASTKADRGSQPQHF
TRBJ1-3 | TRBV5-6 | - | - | TGTGCCAGCAGCTTGTATGATAGTTCTGGAAACACCATATATTTT | CASSLYDSSGNTIYF
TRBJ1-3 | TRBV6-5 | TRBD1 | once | TGTGCCAGCAGTCAAACAGGGGGCAGAAACACCATATATTTT | CASSQTGGRNTIYF
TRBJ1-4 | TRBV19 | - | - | TGTGCCAGTAGTTTGCGGGCAACTAATGAAAAACTGTTTTTT | CASSLRATNEKLFF
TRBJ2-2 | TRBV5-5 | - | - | TGTGCCAGCAGCTTGGGGCATCCTGGGGAGCTGTTTTTT | CASSLGHPGELFF